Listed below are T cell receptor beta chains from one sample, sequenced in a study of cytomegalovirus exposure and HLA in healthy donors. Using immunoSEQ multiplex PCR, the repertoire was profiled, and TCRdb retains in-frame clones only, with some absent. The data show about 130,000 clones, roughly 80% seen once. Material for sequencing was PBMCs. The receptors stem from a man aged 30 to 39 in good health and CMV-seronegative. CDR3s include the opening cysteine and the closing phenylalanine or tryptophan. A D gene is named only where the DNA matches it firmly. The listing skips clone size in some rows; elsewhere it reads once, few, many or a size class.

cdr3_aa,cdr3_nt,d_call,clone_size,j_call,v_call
CASSSSGSGTDTQYF,TGTGCCAGTAGTAGTAGCGGGAGTGGCACAGATACGCAGTATTTT,TRBD2,once,TRBJ2-3,TRBV19
CASSATRDRRQETQYF,TGCGCCAGCAGCGCAACCCGGGACAGAAGACAAGAGACCCAGTACTTC,TRBD1,.,TRBJ2-5,TRBV5-1
CASSVGRAGAQFF,TGTGCCAGCAGCGTAGGGCGTGCGGGTGCGCAGTTCTTC,.,.,TRBJ2-1,TRBV9
CASSAEARRGIYNEQFF,TGTGCCAGCAGCGCGGAAGCCCGGCGAGGGATATACAATGAGCAGTTCTTC,.,.,TRBJ2-1,TRBV9
CASSLTTSGFYEQYF,TGTGCCAGCAGCCTAACGACTAGCGGCTTCTACGAGCAGTACTTC,TRBD2,.,TRBJ2-7,TRBV6-5
CASRAGGNEQYF,TGTGCCAGCCGAGCGGGAGGCAACGAGCAGTACTTC,TRBD2,.,TRBJ2-7,TRBV27
CASSPYGDRGHTGELFF,TGTGCCAGCAGCCCCTACGGGGACAGGGGCCACACCGGGGAGCTGTTTTTT,TRBD1,once,TRBJ2-2,TRBV7-9
CASSPGTSGRLDEQYF,TGTGCCAGCTCACCCGGGACTAGCGGGAGGTTGGATGAGCAGTACTTC,TRBD2,once,TRBJ2-7,TRBV18
CATRKGTGSTYEQYF,TGTGCCACCCGAAAGGGTACAGGGAGTACCTACGAGCAGTACTTC,.,.,TRBJ2-7,TRBV19
CASSIGMKILNTGELFF,TGTGCCAGTAGTATAGGAATGAAGATACTGAACACCGGGGAGCTGTTTTTT,.,.,TRBJ2-2,TRBV19
CASGPLSGSYEQYF,TGTGCTAGTGGTCCCCTTAGCGGCTCCTACGAGCAGTACTTC,.,.,TRBJ2-7,TRBV12-5
CASSWTGTDTQYF,TGTGCCAGCAGCTGGACAGGGACAGATACGCAGTATTTT,TRBD1,few,TRBJ2-3,TRBV11-2
CASSFGQSATNEKLFF,TGTGCCAGTAGTTTCGGACAGTCTGCAACTAATGAAAAACTGTTTTTT,.,.,TRBJ1-4,TRBV19
CASSDPPRETQYF,TGTGCCAGCAGTGACCCCCCCAGAGAGACCCAGTACTTC,.,.,TRBJ2-5,TRBV25-1
CASTLGGGYEQYF,TGTGCCAGCACCCTGGGGGGGGGATACGAGCAGTACTTC,TRBD2,.,TRBJ2-7,TRBV28
CASSTGTGGHYGYTF,TGTGCCAGCTCAACAGGGACAGGGGGACACTATGGCTACACCTTC,TRBD1,.,TRBJ1-2,TRBV18
CAWTETLSGYTF,TGTGCCTGGACAGAAACCCTTTCTGGCTACACCTTC,.,.,TRBJ1-2,TRBV30
CASSRSGPQGTQYF,TGTGCCAGCAGCCGTAGCGGGCCCCAAGGGACCCAGTACTTC,TRBD2,.,TRBJ2-5,TRBV2
CASSQDGTSGRHNEQFF,TGCGCCAGCAGCCAGGACGGGACTAGCGGGAGACACAATGAGCAGTTCTTC,TRBD2,.,TRBJ2-1,TRBV4-1
CASSPRENTGELFF,TGTGCCAGCAGCCCCAGGGAAAACACCGGGGAGCTGTTTTTT,.,.,TRBJ2-2,TRBV11-3
CSVDLTTEAFF,TGCAGCGTTGATCTTACAACTGAAGCTTTCTTT,.,.,TRBJ1-1,TRBV29-1
CASEPAGNTEAFF,TGTGCCAGCGAACCGGCGGGGAACACTGAAGCTTTCTTT,.,.,TRBJ1-1,TRBV7-9
CASSSGLGYGYTF,TGTGCCAGCAGCTCAGGGCTCGGCTATGGCTACACCTTC,.,.,TRBJ1-2,TRBV28
CASSGISGNRYNEQFF,TGTGCCAGCAGTGGCATTAGCGGGAATAGATACAATGAGCAGTTCTTC,TRBD2,.,TRBJ2-1,TRBV2
CASSDYGRAYEQYF,TGTGCCAGCAGTGATTACGGGAGGGCATATGAGCAGTACTTC,TRBD2,.,TRBJ2-7,TRBV6-1
CASTPAESSYEQYF,TGTGCCAGTACCCCCGCTGAGAGCTCCTACGAGCAGTACTTC,.,.,TRBJ2-7,TRBV18